These 10 T cell receptor beta chains were all obtained from the same sample, sequenced in a study of blood T cell repertoires in COVID-19. Using immunoSEQ multiplex PCR, the repertoire was profiled, and TCRdb retains in-frame clones only, with some absent. In the table there are some 50,000 clones, approximately 85% of which are singletons. Sample: peripheral blood. Receptors were obtained from a human donor in a cohort sampled during active COVID-19.

Here the CDR3 reads CASRPGTAAYSNQPQHF. The CDR3 DNA follows: TGTGCCAGCAGGCCAGGGACAGCCGCTTATAGCAATCAGCCCCAGCATTTT. This sequence joins TRBV28 and TRBJ1-5; the match to TRBD1 covers 7 bases. The germline V gene encodes CDR1 MDHEN and CDR2 SYDVKM. The V and J ends lost 6 bases and 0 bases, in that order; junction bases with no gene match: 11. The CDR3 consists of 17 residues.

The CDR3 DNA reads TGTGCCAGCAGTTTAGTGGTTGGACAGGGCCCCGGGCAGTACTTC. Its translation is CASSLVVGQGPGQYF. The chain is built from TRBV28 and TRBJ2-7; the match to TRBD1 covers 8 bases. The CDR3 has 15 residues. V lost 2 bases, J lost 9 bases, and 12 bases stayed unmatched. Germline loops: CDR1 MDHEN, CDR2 SYDVKM.

The V call is TRBV7-2, the J call TRBJ1-5, with 7 bases identical to TRBD1. Per the germline V gene, CDR1 is SGHTA and CDR2 is FQGNSA. This CDR3 comprises 15 residues. After removal of 1 base from V and 4 bases from J, the junction contained 4 bases not matched to a gene. The DNA for the CDR3 is TGTGCCAGCAGCTTAGGGACAGGAGGGAATCAGCCCCAGCATTTT. This sequence encodes CASSLGTGGNQPQHF.

The chain couples TRBV28 to TRBJ1-6; D not resolved. Germline loops: CDR1 MDHEN, CDR2 SYDVKM. The CDR3 has 15 amino acids. The V gene lost 5 bases and the J gene lost 5 bases, with 13 bases spanning the gap. DNA of the CDR3: TGTGCCAGCAGTCTCCCGCGGGCCAATAATTCACCCCTCCACTTT. Translating it yields CASSLPRANNSPLHF.

This sequence joins TRBV2 and TRBJ2-7, with D perhaps matching TRBD1 (5 bases). Trimming took off 7 bases at V and 3 bases at J, with 16 bases between the two ends. Germline V gene sequence: CDR1 SNHLY, CDR2 FYNNEI. This CDR3 contains 14 residues. This CDR3 reads CASILTEPLYEQYF. CDR3 bases: TGTGCCAGCATCCTGACAGAGCCTCTCTACGAGCAGTACTTC.

V usage is TRBV3-1 (or the pseudogene TRBV3-2) and J usage is TRBJ1-3, with D perhaps TRBD1 (6 bases). Germline CDR1 LGHDT, CDR2 YNNKEL (reference sequence). Trimming stripped 6 bases from V and 0 bases from J, with 18 bases between. The CDR3 runs to 17 residues. CDR3 region: CASSAGGQILSGNTIYF. For the CDR3, the DNA is TGTGCCAGCAGTGCGGGGGGCCAGATCCTCTCTGGAAACACCATATATTTT.

This clone has just a few counts. V gene TRBV5-4 combines with J gene TRBJ1-5, with TRBD1 matching 7 bases. Trimming removed 4 bases from V and 2 bases from J; junction bases left unmatched: 6. This CDR3 has 15 residues. Germline CDR1 is SGHNT and CDR2 is YYREEE (reference sequence). The CDR3 DNA is TGTGCCAGCAGCCAGGGGGTGGGTGGCAATCAGCCCCAGCATTTT. Residues: CASSQGVGGNQPQHF.

This clone was seen a single time. In DNA form, the CDR3 reads TGTGCCAGCAGCTCGCCAGACAGGCCTCCACACAATTCACCCCTCCACTTT. Translation gives CASSSPDRPPHNSPLHF. This sequence joins TRBV7-8 and TRBJ1-6, with D perhaps matching TRBD1 (6 bases). Germline V gene data show CDR1 as SGHVS and CDR2 as FQNEAQ. CDR3 length: 17 amino acids. Trimming pared 4 bases from V and 7 bases from J, leaving 20 bases between. The whole variable domain, filled in from reference TRBV7-8 and TRBJ1-6, reads GAGVSQSPRYKVAKRGQDVALRCDPISGHVSLFWYQQALGQGPEFLTYFQNEAQLDKSGLPSDRFFAERPEGSVSTLKIQRTQQEDSAVYLCASSSPDRPPHNSPLHFGNGTRLTVT.

V gene TRBV18 combines with J gene TRBJ2-7, with D possibly matching TRBD1 (5 bases). CDR3 length equals 15 residues. Trimming left V 2 bases short and J 3 bases short, with 14 bases between. In germline, CDR1 is KGHSH, CDR2 LQKENI. The CDR3 DNA follows: TGTGCCAGCTCACCAGGAACAGGCTCTAACTACGAGCAGTACTTC. As protein: CASSPGTGSNYEQYF. Using reference TRBV18 and TRBJ2-7 for the parts outside the CDR3, the full variable domain is NAGVMQNPRHLVRRRGQEARLRCSPMKGHSHVYWYRQLPEEGLKFMVYLQKENIIDESGMPKERFSAEFPKEGPSILRIQQVVRGDSAAYFCASSPGTGSNYEQYFGPGTRLTVT.

The rearrangement links TRBV7-8 to TRBJ1-2, with 8 bases that match TRBD1. The junction had 6 bases not matched to a gene; V was cut back by 5 bases and J by 1 base. The CDR3 runs to 15 residues. Germline CDR1 SGHVS, CDR2 FQNEAQ. CDR3 nucleotide sequence: TGTGCCAGCAGCCCCCGGACAGGGCATAACTATGGCTACACCTTC. Amino acids: CASSPRTGHNYGYTF.